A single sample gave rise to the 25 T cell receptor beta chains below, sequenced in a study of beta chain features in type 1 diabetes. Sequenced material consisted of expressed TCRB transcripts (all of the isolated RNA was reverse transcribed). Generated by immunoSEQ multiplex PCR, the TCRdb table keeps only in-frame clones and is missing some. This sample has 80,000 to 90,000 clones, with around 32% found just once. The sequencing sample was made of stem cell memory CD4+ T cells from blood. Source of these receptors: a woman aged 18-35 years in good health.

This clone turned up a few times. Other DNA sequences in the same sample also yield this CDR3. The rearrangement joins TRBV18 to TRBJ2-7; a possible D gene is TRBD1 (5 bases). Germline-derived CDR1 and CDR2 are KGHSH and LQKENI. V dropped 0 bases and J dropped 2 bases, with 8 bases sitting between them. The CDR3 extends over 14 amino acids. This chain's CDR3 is CASSPPAGTYEQYF. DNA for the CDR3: TGTGCCAGCTCACCACCGGCAGGGACCTACGAGCAGTACTTC. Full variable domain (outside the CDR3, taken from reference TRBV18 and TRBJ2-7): NAGVMQNPRHLVRRRGQEARLRCSPMKGHSHVYWYRQLPEEGLKFMVYLQKENIIDESGMPKERFSAEFPKEGPSILRIQQVVRGDSAAYFCASSPPAGTYEQYFGPGTRLTVT.

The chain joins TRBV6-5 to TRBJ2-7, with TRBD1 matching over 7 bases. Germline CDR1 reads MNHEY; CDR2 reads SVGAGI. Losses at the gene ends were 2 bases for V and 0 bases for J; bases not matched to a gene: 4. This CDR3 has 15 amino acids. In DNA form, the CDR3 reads TGTGCCAGCAGTTACGGGACAGCCCTCTCCTACGAGCAGTACTTC. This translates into CASSYGTALSYEQYF.

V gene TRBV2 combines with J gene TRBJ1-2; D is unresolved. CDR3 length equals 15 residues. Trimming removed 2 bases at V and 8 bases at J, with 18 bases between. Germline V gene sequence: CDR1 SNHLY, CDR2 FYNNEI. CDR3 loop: CASSELWASTLGYTF. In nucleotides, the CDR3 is TGTGCCAGCAGTGAACTGTGGGCCAGCACCTTGGGCTACACCTTC.

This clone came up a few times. In DNA, the CDR3 is TGTGCCAGCAGGACAGGGCACGAGCAGTACTTC. Its translation: CASRTGHEQYF. The chain combines TRBV11-2 with TRBJ2-7; 7 bases agree with TRBD1. The V and J ends lost 6 bases and 5 bases, in that order; junction bases with no gene match: 1. CDR1 is SGHAT and CDR2 is FQNNGV in the germline V gene. The CDR3 loop spans 11 amino acids.

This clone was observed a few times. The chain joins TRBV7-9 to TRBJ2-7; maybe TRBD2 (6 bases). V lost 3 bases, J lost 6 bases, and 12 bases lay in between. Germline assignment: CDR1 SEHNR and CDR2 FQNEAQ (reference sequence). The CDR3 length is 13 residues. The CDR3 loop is CASSFLGGVEQYF. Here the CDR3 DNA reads TGTGCCAGCAGCTTCCTCGGGGGAGTCGAGCAGTACTTC. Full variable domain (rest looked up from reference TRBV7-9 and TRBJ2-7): DTGVSQNPRHKITKRGQNVTFRCDPISEHNRLYWYRQTLGQGPEFLTYFQNEAQLEKSRLLSDRFSAERPKGSFSTLEIQRTEQGDSAMYLCASSFLGGVEQYFGPGTRLTVT.

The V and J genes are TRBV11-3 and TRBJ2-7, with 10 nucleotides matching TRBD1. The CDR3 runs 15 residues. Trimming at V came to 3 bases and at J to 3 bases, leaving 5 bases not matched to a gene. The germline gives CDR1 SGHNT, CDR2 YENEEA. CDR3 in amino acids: CASSLEWTGGYEQYF. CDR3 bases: TGTGCCAGCAGCTTGGAGTGGACAGGGGGCTACGAGCAGTACTTC.

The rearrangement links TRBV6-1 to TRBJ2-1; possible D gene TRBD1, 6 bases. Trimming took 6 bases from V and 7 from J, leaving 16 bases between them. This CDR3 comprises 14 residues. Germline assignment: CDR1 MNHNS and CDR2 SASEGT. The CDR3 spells CASRAQGFVNEQFF. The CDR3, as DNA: TGTGCCAGCAGAGCTCAGGGGTTTGTTAATGAGCAGTTCTTC.

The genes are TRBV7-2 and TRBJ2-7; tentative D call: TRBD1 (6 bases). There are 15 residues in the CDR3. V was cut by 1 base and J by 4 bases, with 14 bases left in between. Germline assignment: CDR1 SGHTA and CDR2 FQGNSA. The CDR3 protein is CASSLVGHTDYEQYF. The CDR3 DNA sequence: TGTGCCAGCAGCTTAGTGGGACACACCGATTACGAGCAGTACTTC. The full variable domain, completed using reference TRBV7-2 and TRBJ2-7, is GAGVSQSPSNKVTEKGKDVELRCDPISGHTALYWYRQSLGQGLEFLIYFQGNSAPDKSGLPSDRFSAERTGGSVSTLTIQRTQQEDSAVYLCASSLVGHTDYEQYFGPGTRLTVT.

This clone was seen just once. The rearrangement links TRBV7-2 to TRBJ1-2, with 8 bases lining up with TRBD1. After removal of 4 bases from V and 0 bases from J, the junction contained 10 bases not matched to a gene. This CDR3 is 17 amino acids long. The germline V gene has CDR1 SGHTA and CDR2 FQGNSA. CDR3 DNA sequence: TGTGCCAGCAGCTCCCCCGGACAGGGACCAACTAACTATGGCTACACCTTC. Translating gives CASSSPGQGPTNYGYTF. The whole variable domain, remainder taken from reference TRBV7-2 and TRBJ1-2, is GAGVSQSPSNKVTEKGKDVELRCDPISGHTALYWYRQSLGQGLEFLIYFQGNSAPDKSGLPSDRFSAERTGGSVSTLTIQRTQQEDSAVYLCASSSPGQGPTNYGYTFGSGTRLTVV.

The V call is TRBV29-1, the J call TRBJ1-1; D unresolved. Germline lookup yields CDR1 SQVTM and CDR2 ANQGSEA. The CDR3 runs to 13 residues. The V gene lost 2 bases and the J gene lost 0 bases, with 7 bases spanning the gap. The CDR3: CSVERALNTEAFF. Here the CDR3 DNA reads TGCAGCGTTGAAAGAGCTTTGAACACTGAAGCTTTCTTT.

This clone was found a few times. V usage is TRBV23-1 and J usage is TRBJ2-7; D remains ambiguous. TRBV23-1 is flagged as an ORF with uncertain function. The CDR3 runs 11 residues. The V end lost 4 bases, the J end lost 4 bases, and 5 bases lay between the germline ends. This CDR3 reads CASSPSYEQYF. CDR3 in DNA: TGCGCCAGCAGTCCCTCTTACGAGCAGTACTTC.

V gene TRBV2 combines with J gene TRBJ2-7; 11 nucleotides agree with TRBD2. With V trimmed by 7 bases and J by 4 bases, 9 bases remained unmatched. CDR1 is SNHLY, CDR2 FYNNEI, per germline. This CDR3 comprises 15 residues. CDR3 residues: CASNLLAGGRYEQYF. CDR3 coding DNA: TGTGCCAGCAATCTCTTAGCGGGAGGGCGGTACGAGCAGTACTTC.

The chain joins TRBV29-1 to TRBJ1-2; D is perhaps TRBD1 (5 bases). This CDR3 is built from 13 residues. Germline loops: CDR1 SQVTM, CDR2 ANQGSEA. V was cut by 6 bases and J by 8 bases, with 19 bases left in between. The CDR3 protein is CSVEAEGVGGYTF. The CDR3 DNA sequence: TGCAGCGTCGAGGCAGAAGGGGTCGGAGGCTACACCTTC.

As DNA, the CDR3 is TGTGCCTGTAGCGGGGGGGCAGATACGCAGTATTTT. Its protein product is CACSGGADTQYF. V gene TRBV30 combines with J gene TRBJ2-3, with TRBD2 matching 11 bases. The CDR3 loop spans 12 amino acids. After removal of 6 bases from V and 4 bases from J, the junction contained 0 bases not matched to a gene. Germline assignment: CDR1 GTSNPN and CDR2 SVGIG (reference sequence).

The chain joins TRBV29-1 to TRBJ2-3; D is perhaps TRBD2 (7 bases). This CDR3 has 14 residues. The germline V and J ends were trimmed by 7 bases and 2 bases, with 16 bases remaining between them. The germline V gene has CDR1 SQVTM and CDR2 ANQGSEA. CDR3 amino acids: CSAQRGGTTDTQYF. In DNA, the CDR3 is TGCAGCGCCCAAAGGGGGGGGACCACAGATACGCAGTATTTT.

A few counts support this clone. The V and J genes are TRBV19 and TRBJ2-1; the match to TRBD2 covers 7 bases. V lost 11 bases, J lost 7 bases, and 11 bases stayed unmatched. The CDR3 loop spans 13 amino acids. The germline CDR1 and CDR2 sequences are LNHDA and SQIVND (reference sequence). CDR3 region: CASSEIAGNEQFF. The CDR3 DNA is TGTGCCTCCAGTGAGATAGCGGGTAATGAGCAGTTCTTC.

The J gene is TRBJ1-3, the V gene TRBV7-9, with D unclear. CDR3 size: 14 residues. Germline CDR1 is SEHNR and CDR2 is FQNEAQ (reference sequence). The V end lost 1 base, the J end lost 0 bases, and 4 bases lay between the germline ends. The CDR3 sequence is CASSLDSSGNTIYF. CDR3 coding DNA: TGTGCCAGCAGCTTAGACAGCTCTGGAAACACCATATATTTT.

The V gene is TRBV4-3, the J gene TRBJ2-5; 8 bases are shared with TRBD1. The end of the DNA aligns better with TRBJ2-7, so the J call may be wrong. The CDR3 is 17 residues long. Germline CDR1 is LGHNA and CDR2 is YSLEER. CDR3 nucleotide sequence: TGCGCCAGCAGCCAAGGCGACGCAGGGACAGGTCCCTACGAGCAGTACTTC. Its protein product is CASSQGDAGTGPYEQYF.

CDR3 bases: TGTGCCAGTAGTATCGACGGGGGGGTGCCCTACGAGCAGTACTTC. Protein product: CASSIDGGVPYEQYF. The chain uses TRBV19 and TRBJ2-7; 8 nucleotides line up with TRBD2. V lost 3 bases, J lost 2 bases, and 6 bases stayed unmatched. CDR1 and CDR2 (germline): LNHDA, SQIVND (reference sequence). The CDR3 has 15 residues.

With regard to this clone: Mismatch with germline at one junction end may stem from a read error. The CDR3 DNA sequence: TGTGCCGGCAGCGTAGACGGCAGGTCATACGAGCAGTACTTC. It translates to CAGSVDGRSYEQYF. The V gene is TRBV9, the J gene TRBJ2-7; D uncertain. The CDR3 spans 14 residues. From germline, CDR1 is SGDLS and CDR2 YYNGEE.

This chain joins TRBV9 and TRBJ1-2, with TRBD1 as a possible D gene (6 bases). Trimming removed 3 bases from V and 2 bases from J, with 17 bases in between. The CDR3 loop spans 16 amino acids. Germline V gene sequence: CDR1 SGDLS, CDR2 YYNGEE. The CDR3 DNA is TGTGCCAGCAGCGACCCCGATGAGGGGGACAACTATGGCTACACCTTC. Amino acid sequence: CASSDPDEGDNYGYTF.

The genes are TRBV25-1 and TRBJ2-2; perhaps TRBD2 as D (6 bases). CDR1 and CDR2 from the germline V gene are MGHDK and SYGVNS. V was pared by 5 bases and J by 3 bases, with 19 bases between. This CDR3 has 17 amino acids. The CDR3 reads CASSPTRGPGDTGELFF. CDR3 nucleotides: TGTGCCAGCAGTCCAACAAGGGGCCCGGGGGACACCGGGGAGCTGTTTTTT.

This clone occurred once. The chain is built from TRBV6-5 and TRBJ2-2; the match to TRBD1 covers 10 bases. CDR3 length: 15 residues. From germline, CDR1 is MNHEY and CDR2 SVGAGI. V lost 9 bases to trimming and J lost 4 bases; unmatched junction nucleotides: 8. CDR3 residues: CASSRDRGPTGELFF. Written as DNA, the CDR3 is TGTGCCAGTTCTCGGGACAGGGGTCCCACCGGGGAGCTGTTTTTT.

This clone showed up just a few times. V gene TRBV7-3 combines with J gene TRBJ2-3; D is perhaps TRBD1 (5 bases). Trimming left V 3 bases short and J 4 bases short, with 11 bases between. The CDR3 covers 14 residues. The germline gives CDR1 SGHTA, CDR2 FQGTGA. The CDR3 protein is CASSFRPGSDTQYF. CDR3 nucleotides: TGTGCCAGCAGCTTCCGACCAGGGTCAGATACGCAGTATTTT.

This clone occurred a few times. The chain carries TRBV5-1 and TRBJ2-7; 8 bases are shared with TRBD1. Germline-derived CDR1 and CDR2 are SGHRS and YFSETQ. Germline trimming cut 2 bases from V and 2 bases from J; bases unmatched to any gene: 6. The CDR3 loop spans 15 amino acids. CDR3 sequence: CASSFGTGSTYEQYF. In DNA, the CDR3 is TGCGCCAGCAGCTTTGGGACAGGATCTACCTACGAGCAGTACTTC.